This T cell receptor (beta chain) emerged from a study of long-term antiretroviral therapy in people with HIV. Study as a whole: The earliest specimens came about a decade ahead of the 2015 immediate-ART recommendation. Study-wide points: Clonotypes expanded prior to ART showed repertoire dominance at all sampled time points. Transplant donor controls retained higher diversity, though diversity increased after ART.

The CDR3 spans 17 residues. The germline gives CDR1 SNHLY, CDR2 FYNNEI. V trimming: 5 bases; J trimming: 2 bases; junction bases outside the gene matches: 8. The cryopreserved samples used held about 0.95-10 million PBMC prior to extraction of DNA. Run at survey level, the immunoSEQ assay was version v3.0. Only in-frame clones appear in the TCRdb table, and some are missing; sequencing was by immunoSEQ multiplex PCR. Of about 20,000 clones listed, about 85% are singletons. This clone was counted between two and nine times. Its antigen is as yet unknown. The rearrangement uses TRBV2 and TRBJ2-2, with 10 bases lining up with TRBD2. The sample here was unsorted PBMCs, taken around 4 years after starting antiretroviral therapy. The receptor was derived from a man aged 18-30 years with HIV. In nucleotides, the CDR3 is TGTGCCAGCAGTAGAACTGTAGCGGGGGGCAACACCGGGGAGCTGTTTTTT. Translating gives CASSRTVAGGNTGELFF.